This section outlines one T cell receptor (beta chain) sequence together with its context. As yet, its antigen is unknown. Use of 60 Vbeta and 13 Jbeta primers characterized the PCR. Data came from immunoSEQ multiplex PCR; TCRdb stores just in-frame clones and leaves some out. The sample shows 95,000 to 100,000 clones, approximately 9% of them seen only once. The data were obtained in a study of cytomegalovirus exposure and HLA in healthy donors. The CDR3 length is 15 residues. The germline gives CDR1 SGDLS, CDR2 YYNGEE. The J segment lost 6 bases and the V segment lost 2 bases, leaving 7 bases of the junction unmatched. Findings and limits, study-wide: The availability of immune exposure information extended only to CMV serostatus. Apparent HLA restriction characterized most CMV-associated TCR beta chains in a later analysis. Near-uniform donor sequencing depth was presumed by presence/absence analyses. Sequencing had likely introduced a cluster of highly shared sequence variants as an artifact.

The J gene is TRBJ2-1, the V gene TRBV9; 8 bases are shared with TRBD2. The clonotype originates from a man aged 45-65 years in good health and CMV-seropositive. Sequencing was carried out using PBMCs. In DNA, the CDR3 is TGTGCCAGCAGCGTGGCTAGCGGGCCCCCCAATGAGCAGTTCTTC. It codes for CASSVASGPPNEQFF.